This TCR beta chain was captured in a study of T cell responses to AZD1222 COVID-19 vaccine. Across the study: Researchers grouped second doses given at about 4 or about 12 weeks into one pool. General study results and limits: The study found Spike-specific TCR breadth and depth rose after two AZD1222 doses. White British donors predominated, females outnumbered males, and clonal diversity was possibly underestimated. Regions left unmutated in variants are reportedly the target of nearly half of spike-specific TCRs.

About this clone itself: No antigen is known for it.

This table comes from immunoSEQ multiplex PCR, and its TCRdb copy is limited to in-frame clones, with some not included. The table lists around 160,000 clones, about 95% of them singletons. V lost 4 bases and J lost 5, with 14 bases in between. This CDR3 has 14 amino acids. Per germline, CDR1 SNHLY and CDR2 FYNNEI. The source material was peripheral blood, sampled on day 0 of AZD1222 vaccination. The V and J genes are TRBV2 and TRBJ1-2; maybe TRBD1 (5 bases). The TCR was taken from an adult in good health. CDR3 in DNA: TGTGCCAGCAGTGGGGGACCCGAATATTATGGCTACACCTTC. It codes for CASSGGPEYYGYTF.